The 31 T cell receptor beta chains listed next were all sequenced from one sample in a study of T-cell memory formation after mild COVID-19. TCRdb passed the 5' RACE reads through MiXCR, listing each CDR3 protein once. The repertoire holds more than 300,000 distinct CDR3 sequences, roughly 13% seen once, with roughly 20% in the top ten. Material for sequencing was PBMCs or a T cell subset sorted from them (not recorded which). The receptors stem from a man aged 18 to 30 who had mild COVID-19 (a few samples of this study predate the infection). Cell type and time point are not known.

DNA of the CDR3: TGCGCCAGCAGCTTTGAGTTTTTGAGCTCTGGAAACACCATATATTTT. This sequence encodes CASSFEFLSSGNTIYF. The V gene is TRBV5-1, the J gene TRBJ1-3; D ambiguous. CDR1 is SGHRS, CDR2 YFSETQ, per germline. The ends were cut back, 2 bases at V and 0 bases at J, with 12 bases in the middle. The CDR3 has 16 residues.

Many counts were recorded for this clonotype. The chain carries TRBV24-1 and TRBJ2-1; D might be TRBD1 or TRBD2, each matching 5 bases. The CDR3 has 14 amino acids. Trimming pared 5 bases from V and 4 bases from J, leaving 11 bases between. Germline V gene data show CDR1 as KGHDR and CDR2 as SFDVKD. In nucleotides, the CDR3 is TGTGCCACCAGTGTAGGGGAGATTTACAATGAGCAGTTCTTC. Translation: CATSVGEIYNEQFF.

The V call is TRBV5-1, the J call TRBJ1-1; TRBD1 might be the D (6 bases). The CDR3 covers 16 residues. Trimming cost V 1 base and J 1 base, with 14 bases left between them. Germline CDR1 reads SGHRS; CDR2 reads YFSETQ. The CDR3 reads CASSLPLGQQNTEAFF. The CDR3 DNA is TGCGCCAGCAGCTTGCCTCTAGGACAGCAGAACACTGAAGCTTTCTTT.

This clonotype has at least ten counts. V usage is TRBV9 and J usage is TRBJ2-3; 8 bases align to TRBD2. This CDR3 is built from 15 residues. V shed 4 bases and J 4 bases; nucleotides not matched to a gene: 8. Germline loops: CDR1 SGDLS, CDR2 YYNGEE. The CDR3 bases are TGTGCCAGCAGCTCAAACCCGGGACTAGCAGATACGCAGTATTTT. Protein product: CASSSNPGLADTQYF.

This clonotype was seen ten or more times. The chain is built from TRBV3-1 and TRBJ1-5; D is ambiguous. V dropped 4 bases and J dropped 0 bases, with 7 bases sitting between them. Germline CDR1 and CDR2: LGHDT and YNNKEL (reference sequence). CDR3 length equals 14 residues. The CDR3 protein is CASSPTYSNQPQHF. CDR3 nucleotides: TGTGCCAGCAGCCCAACGTATAGCAATCAGCCCCAGCATTTT.

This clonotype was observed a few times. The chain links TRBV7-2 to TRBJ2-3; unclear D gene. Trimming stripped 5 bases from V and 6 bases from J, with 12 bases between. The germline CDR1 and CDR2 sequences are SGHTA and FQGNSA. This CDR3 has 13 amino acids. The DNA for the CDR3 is TGTGCCAGCAGCCCTGATATGGGGGATACGCAGTATTTT. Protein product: CASSPDMGDTQYF.

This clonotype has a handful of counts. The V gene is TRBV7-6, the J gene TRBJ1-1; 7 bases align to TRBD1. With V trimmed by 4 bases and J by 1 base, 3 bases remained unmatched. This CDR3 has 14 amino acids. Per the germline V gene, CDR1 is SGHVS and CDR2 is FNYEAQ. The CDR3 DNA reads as TGTGCCAGCAGCTCAGGGGGTACGAACACTGAAGCTTTCTTT. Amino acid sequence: CASSSGGTNTEAFF.

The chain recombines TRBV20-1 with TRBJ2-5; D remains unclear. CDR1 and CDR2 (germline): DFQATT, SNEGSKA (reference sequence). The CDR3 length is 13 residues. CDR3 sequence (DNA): TGCACCCCCAGTGGACCTAGTGCCGAGACCCAGTACTTC. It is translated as CTPSGPSAETQYF.

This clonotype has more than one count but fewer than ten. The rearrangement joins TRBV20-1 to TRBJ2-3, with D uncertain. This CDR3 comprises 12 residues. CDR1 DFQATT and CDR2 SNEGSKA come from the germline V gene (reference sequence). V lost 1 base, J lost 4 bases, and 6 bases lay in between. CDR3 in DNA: TGCAGTGCTAGAGTTATCCCAGATACGCAGTATTTT. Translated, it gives CSARVIPDTQYF.

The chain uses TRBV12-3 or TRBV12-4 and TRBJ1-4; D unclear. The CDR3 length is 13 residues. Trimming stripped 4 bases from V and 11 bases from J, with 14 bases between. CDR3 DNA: TGTGCCAGCAGTTCGGACGGTCCCGGGAAACTGTTTTTT. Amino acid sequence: CASSSDGPGKLFF.

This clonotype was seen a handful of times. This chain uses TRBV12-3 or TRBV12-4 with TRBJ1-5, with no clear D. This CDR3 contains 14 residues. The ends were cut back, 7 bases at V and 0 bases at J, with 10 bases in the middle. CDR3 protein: CASTHRYSNQPQHF. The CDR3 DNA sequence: TGTGCCAGCACCCACCGGTATAGCAATCAGCCCCAGCATTTT.

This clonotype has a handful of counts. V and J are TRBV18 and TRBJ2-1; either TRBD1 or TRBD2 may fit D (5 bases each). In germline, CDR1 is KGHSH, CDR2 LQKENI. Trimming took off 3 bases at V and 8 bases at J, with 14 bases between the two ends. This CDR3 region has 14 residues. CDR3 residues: CASSPGTILYEQFF. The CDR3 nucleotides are TGTGCCAGCTCACCCGGGACCATTTTGTATGAGCAGTTCTTC.

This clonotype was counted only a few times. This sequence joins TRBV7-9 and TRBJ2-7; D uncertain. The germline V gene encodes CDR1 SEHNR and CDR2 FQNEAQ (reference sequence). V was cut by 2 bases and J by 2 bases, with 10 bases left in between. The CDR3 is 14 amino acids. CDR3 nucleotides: TGTGCCAGCAGCTTACCCCAGGTTCCCTACGAGCAGTACTTC. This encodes CASSLPQVPYEQYF. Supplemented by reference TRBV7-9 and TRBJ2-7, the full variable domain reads DTGVSQNPRHKITKRGQNVTFRCDPISEHNRLYWYRQTLGQGPEFLTYFQNEAQLEKSRLLSDRFSAERPKGSFSTLEIQRTEQGDSAMYLCASSLPQVPYEQYFGPGTRLTVT.

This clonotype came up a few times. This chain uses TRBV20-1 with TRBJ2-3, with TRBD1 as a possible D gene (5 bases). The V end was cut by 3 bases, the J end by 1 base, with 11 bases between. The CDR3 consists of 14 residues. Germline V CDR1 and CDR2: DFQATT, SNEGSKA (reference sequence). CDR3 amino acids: CSARDTGRTDTQYF. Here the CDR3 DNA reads TGCAGTGCTAGGGACACCGGGCGCACAGATACGCAGTATTTT.

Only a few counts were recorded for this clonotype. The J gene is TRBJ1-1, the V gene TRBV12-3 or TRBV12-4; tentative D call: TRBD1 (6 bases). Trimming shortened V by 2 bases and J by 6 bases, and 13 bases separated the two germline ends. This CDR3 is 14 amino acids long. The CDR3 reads CASSLIGGGSEAFF. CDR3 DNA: TGTGCCAGCAGTTTAATTGGGGGCGGCTCTGAAGCTTTCTTT.

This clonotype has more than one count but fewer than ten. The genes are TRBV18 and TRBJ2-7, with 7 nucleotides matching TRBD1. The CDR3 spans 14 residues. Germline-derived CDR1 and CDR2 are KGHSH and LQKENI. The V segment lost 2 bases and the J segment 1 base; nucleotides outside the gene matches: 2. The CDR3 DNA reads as TGTGCCAGCTCACCAGAGACAGGGTCCTACGAGCAGTACGTC. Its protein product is CASSPETGSYEQYV.

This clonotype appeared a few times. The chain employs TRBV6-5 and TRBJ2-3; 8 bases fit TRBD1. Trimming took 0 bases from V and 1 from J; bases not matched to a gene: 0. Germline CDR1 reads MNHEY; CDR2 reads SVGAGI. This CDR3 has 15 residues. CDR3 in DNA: TGTGCCAGCAGTTACTCGGGACAGGGCACAGATACGCAGTATTTT. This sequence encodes CASSYSGQGTDTQYF.

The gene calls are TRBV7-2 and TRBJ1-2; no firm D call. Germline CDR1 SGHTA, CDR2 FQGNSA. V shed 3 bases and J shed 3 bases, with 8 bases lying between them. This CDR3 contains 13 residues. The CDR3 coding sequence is TGTGCCAGCAGCTTGTTGGCTGACTATGGCTACACCTTC. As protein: CASSLLADYGYTF.

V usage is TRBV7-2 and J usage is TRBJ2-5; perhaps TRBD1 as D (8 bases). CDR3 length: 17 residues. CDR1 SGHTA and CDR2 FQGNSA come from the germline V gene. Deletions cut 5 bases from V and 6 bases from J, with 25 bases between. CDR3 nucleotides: TGTGCCAGCAGCCCGAAGGGGGGGGCAGGGGGCCGAAAGACCCAGTACTTC. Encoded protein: CASSPKGGAGGRKTQYF.

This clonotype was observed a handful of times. CDR3 loop: CASTGQGGQPQHF. CDR3 in DNA: TGTGCCAGCACAGGACAGGGAGGACAGCCCCAGCATTTT. This chain links TRBV6-5 with TRBJ1-5; TRBD1 matches at 8 bases. V trimming: 7 bases; J trimming: 7 bases; junction bases outside the gene matches: 6. The V gene's germline CDR1 is MNHEY and CDR2 SVGAGI. This CDR3 region has 13 residues.

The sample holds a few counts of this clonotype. The DNA for the CDR3 is TGTGCCAGCAGCTTAGTCTGGTGGGGGACTGAAGCTTTCTTT. Amino acids: CASSLVWWGTEAFF. The chain carries TRBV7-8 and TRBJ1-1; D is possibly TRBD1 (5 bases). Germline V lookup: CDR1 SGHVS, CDR2 FQNEAQ. This CDR3 has 14 amino acids. Trimming removed 1 base from V and 5 bases from J, with 11 bases in between.

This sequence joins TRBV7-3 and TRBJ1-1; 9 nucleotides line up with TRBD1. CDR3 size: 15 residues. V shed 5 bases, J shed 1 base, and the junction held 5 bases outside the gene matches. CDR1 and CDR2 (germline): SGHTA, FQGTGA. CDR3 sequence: CASSPRTGENTEAFF. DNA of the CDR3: TGTGCCAGCAGCCCGAGGACAGGGGAGAACACTGAAGCTTTCTTT.

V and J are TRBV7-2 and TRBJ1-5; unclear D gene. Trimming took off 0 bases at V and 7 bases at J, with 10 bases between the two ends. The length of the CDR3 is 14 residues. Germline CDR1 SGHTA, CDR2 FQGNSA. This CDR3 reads CASSLARGLQPQHF. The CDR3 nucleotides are TGTGCCAGCAGCTTAGCAAGAGGGTTACAGCCCCAGCATTTT.

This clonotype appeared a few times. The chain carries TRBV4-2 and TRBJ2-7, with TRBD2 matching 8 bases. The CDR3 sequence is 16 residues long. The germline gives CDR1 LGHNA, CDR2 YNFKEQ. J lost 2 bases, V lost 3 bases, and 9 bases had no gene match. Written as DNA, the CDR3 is TGTGCCAGCAGCCACCCGGGGGTGCGGGGGGCCTACGAGCAGTACTTC. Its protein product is CASSHPGVRGAYEQYF.

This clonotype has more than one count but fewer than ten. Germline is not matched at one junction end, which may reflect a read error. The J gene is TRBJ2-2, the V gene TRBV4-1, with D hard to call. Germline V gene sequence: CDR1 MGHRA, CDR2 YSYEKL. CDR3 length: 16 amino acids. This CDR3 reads CASTQTPGLGTGELFF. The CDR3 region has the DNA TGCGCCAGCACCCAAACTCCAGGATTGGGGACCGGGGAGCTGTTTTTT.

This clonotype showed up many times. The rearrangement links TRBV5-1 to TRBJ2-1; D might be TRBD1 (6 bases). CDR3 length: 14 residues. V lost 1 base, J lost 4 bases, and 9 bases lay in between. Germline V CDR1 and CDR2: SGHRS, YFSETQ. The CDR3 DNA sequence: TGCGCCAGCAGCTTGCTAGGACAGTACAATGAGCAGTTCTTC. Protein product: CASSLLGQYNEQFF.

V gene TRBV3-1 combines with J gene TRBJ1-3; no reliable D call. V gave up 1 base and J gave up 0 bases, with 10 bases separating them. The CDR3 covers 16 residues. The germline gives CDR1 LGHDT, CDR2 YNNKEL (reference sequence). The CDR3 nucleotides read TGTGCCAGCAGCCAAGTAGTAGGGCACTCTGGAAACACCATATATTTT. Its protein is CASSQVVGHSGNTIYF.

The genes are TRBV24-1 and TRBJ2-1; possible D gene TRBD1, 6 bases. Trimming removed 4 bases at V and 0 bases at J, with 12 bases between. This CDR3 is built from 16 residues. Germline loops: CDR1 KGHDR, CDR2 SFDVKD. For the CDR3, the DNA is TGTGCCACCAGTGAAAGTAGACAGGACTCCTACAATGAGCAGTTCTTC. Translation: CATSESRQDSYNEQFF.

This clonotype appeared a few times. CDR3 protein: CASSFGQGSGYTF. CDR3 nucleotides: TGTGCCAGCAGTTTTGGACAGGGTAGTGGCTACACCTTC. This chain joins TRBV12-3 or TRBV12-4 and TRBJ1-2; 8 bases are a match to TRBD1. Losses at the gene ends were 3 bases for V and 7 bases for J; bases not matched to a gene: 4. This CDR3 is built from 13 residues.

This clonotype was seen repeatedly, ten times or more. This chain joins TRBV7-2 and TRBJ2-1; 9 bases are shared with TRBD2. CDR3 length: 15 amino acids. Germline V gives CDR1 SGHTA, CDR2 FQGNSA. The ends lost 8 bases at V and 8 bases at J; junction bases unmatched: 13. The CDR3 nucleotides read TGTGCCAGCCGATTGCTCAGCGGGGGGCAGGATGAGCAGTTCTTC. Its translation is CASRLLSGGQDEQFF.

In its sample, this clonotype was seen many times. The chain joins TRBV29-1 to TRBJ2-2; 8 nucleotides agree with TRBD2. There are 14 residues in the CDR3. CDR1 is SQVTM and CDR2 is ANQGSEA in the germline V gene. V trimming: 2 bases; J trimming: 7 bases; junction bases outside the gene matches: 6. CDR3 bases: TGCAGCGTTGAATATAGCGGGGTTGGCGGGGAGCTGTTTTTT. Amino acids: CSVEYSGVGGELFF.